Shown below are 30 T cell receptor beta chains from a single sample sequenced in a study of T-cell reconstitution after alpha-beta-depleted transplantation in children. A library of TCRbeta sequences, prepared with unique molecular identifiers, was generated. TCRdb independently ran MiXCR on the PCR reads; one entry per CDR3 protein. Counted here are tens of thousands of distinct CDR3 sequences, over 4.5% occurring once; the ten biggest clones make up around 31%. The sample was PBMCs, mostly from graft donor cells, taken 60 days after TCRalphabeta/CD19-depleted stem cell transplant. These receptors were collected from a female patient between 2 and 15 years old who had a stem cell transplant for aplastic anemia, so the T cells may come from the graft donor.

This clonotype was detected ten times or more. The rearrangement links TRBV5-5 to TRBJ1-2, with D uncertain. The CDR3 is 14 amino acids. CDR1 SGHKS and CDR2 YYEKEE come from the germline V gene (reference sequence). Trimming removed 0 bases at V and 7 bases at J, with 13 bases between. CDR3 protein: CASSLAGQASGYTF. The CDR3 nucleotides read TGTGCCAGCAGCTTGGCCGGTCAGGCCAGTGGCTACACCTTC.

In this sample, this clonotype turned up a few times. V gene TRBV7-9 combines with J gene TRBJ2-2; TRBD1 is a possible D gene (6 bases). The CDR3 extends over 14 amino acids. CDR1 and CDR2 (germline): SEHNR, FQNEAQ (reference sequence). Trimming removed 7 bases from V and 2 bases from J, with 11 bases in between. The CDR3 sequence: CASILTGNTGELFF. CDR3 nucleotide sequence: TGTGCCAGCATCTTGACAGGAAACACCGGGGAGCTGTTTTTT.

V usage is TRBV7-8 and J usage is TRBJ2-1; 8 bases line up with TRBD2. The V segment lost 5 bases and the J segment 3 bases; nucleotides outside the gene matches: 9. Germline-derived CDR1 and CDR2 are SGHVS and FQNEAQ. The CDR3 is 16 amino acids. CDR3 nucleotide sequence: TGTGCCAGCAGCCCGGGAAGCGGGAGCTACTACAATGAGCAGTTCTTC. Residues: CASSPGSGSYYNEQFF.

In its sample, this clonotype was seen many times. The genes are TRBV29-1 and TRBJ2-7, with D possibly being TRBD1 (5 bases). The CDR3 extends over 12 amino acids. Germline-derived CDR1 and CDR2 are SQVTM and ANQGSEA. Trimming removed 5 bases at V and 0 bases at J, with 8 bases between. DNA of the CDR3: TGCAGCGTTCGGACAAACTCCTACGAGCAGTACGTC. Amino acids: CSVRTNSYEQYV.

In this sample, this clonotype turned up many times. The chain carries TRBV28 and TRBJ1-1; 12 nucleotides agree with TRBD1. This CDR3 is built from 16 residues. The germline gives CDR1 MDHEN, CDR2 SYDVKM. The V segment lost 3 bases and the J segment 6 bases; nucleotides outside the gene matches: 8. The chain's CDR3 is CASSLVPGQGAAEAFF. For the CDR3, the DNA is TGTGCCAGCAGTTTGGTACCGGGACAGGGGGCCGCTGAAGCTTTCTTT.

The V gene is TRBV5-1, the J gene TRBJ2-6; the D call may be TRBD1 or TRBD2 (6 bases each). CDR1 is SGHRS, CDR2 YFSETQ, per germline. This CDR3 is built from 18 residues. V was clipped by 2 bases and J by 0 bases, with 15 bases between them. CDR3 DNA sequence: TGCGCCAGCAGCTTCCGCAGGAGGGGGGACTCTGGGGCCAACGTCCTGACTTTC. Its protein is CASSFRRRGDSGANVLTF. The variable domain in full, completed from reference TRBV5-1 and TRBJ2-6, reads KAGVTQTPRYLIKTRGQQVTLSCSPISGHRSVSWYQQTPGQGLQFLFEYFSETQRNKGNFPGRFSGRQFSNSRSEMNVSTLELGDSALYLCASSFRRRGDSGANVLTFGAGSRLTVL.

This clonotype was picked up a small number of times. The chain couples TRBV20-1 to TRBJ1-6, with 7 bases that match TRBD1. The germline V gene encodes CDR1 DFQATT and CDR2 SNEGSKA (reference sequence). There are 16 residues in the CDR3. The V segment lost 5 bases and the J segment 1 base; nucleotides outside the gene matches: 8. CDR3 loop: CSAPTGEGSYNSPLHF. The CDR3 DNA reads TGCAGTGCTCCTACAGGGGAGGGATCCTATAATTCACCCCTCCACTTT.

This clonotype was detected many times. This chain links TRBV4-2 with TRBJ2-3, with D uncertain. V lost 4 bases, J lost 2 bases, and 7 bases lay in between. This CDR3 is 13 amino acids long. Germline V CDR1 and CDR2: LGHNA, YNFKEQ. The chain's CDR3 is CASSPPATDTQYF. CDR3 nucleotides: TGTGCCAGCAGCCCCCCGGCCACAGATACGCAGTATTTT.

This clonotype has only one observation. With a much larger clone just one base away, this may be a read error. This chain's CDR3 is CASGPWTTLTGELFF. The DNA for the CDR3 is TGCGCCAGCGGCCCGTGGACTACCCTAACCGGGGAGCTGTTTTTT. The chain carries TRBV5-1 and TRBJ2-2, with D maybe TRBD2 (6 bases). This CDR3 spans 15 amino acids. V shed 7 bases and J shed 5 bases, with 18 bases lying between them. Per the germline V gene, CDR1 is SGHRS and CDR2 is YFSETQ.

In this sample, this clonotype turned up a few times. This chain connects TRBV27 to TRBJ1-2, with D perhaps matching TRBD1 (5 bases). The CDR3 totals 13 residues. Germline V gives CDR1 MNHEY, CDR2 SMNVEV (reference sequence). V lost 7 bases and J 4 bases, leaving 13 bases between the germline ends. CDR3 protein: CASKLGESYGYTF. The CDR3 coding sequence is TGTGCCAGCAAATTGGGGGAGTCCTATGGCTACACCTTC.

The V gene is TRBV28, the J gene TRBJ2-6; a weak D match, TRBD2 (5 bases). This CDR3 region has 15 residues. V was clipped by 6 bases and J by 4 bases, with 13 bases between them. The germline CDR1 and CDR2 sequences are MDHEN and SYDVKM. The CDR3, as DNA: TGTGCCAGCAGCCGCCGAGGGCAAGGGGCCAACGTCCTGACTTTC. It translates to CASSRRGQGANVLTF.

This clonotype showed up many times. This chain links TRBV12-3 or TRBV12-4 with TRBJ1-1; D is undetermined. The CDR3 runs to 11 residues. Trimming pared 5 bases from V and 8 bases from J, leaving 9 bases between. The CDR3, as DNA: TGTGCCAGCAGTATCTTAGGGGAAGCTTTCTTT. Its translation is CASSILGEAFF.

Ten or more counts support this clonotype. The chain is built from TRBV24-1 and TRBJ2-1, with D possibly matching TRBD2 (6 bases). Germline V lookup: CDR1 KGHDR, CDR2 SFDVKD. The CDR3 length is 17 residues. The V end was cut by 4 bases, the J end by 7 bases, with 22 bases between. The CDR3 reads CATSDPQRAVGYNEQFF. For the CDR3, the DNA is TGTGCCACCAGTGACCCTCAGCGGGCAGTAGGTTATAATGAGCAGTTCTTC.

Written as DNA, the CDR3 is TGTGCCAGCAGGAACCCCAGAGCGGGAGGATACAATGAGCAGTTCTTC. Translated: CASRNPRAGGYNEQFF. The chain joins TRBV6-6 to TRBJ2-1, with TRBD2 matching over 9 bases. This CDR3 is 16 amino acids long. Germline V lookup: CDR1 MNHNY, CDR2 SVGAGI (reference sequence). V lost 6 bases to trimming and J lost 4 bases; unmatched junction nucleotides: 10.

This clonotype appeared many times. This sequence joins TRBV9 and TRBJ2-3, with TRBD1 as a possible D gene (6 bases). Between the trimmed V and J ends, which lost 2 bases and 3 bases, there was a span of 16 bases. This CDR3 comprises 16 residues. Germline assignment: CDR1 SGDLS and CDR2 YYNGEE. The CDR3 region is CASSVNRDMGTDTQYF. The CDR3 coding sequence is TGTGCCAGCAGCGTTAACAGGGACATGGGGACAGATACGCAGTATTTT.

This clonotype has ten or more counts. The chain employs TRBV7-9 and TRBJ2-1, with TRBD2 identical over 11 bases. The CDR3 contains 17 residues. The V segment lost 6 bases and the J segment 8 bases; nucleotides outside the gene matches: 15. Germline values: CDR1 SEHNR, CDR2 FQNEAQ (reference sequence). This CDR3 is CASSSGPSGTSGDEQFF. CDR3 nucleotide sequence: TGTGCCAGCAGTTCTGGGCCGTCTGGGACTAGCGGCGATGAGCAGTTCTTC.

This clonotype was observed at least ten times. The chain recombines TRBV28 with TRBJ2-3; 8 nucleotides agree with TRBD2. Germline V CDR1 and CDR2: MDHEN, SYDVKM. V shed 2 bases and J 4 bases; nucleotides not matched to a gene: 5. The CDR3 sequence is 15 residues long. CDR3 in DNA: TGTGCCAGCAGTTTAGCGGGAGGCCCGGCAGATACGCAGTATTTT. Its protein product is CASSLAGGPADTQYF.

This clonotype was seen repeatedly, ten times or more. This chain uses TRBV28 with TRBJ2-7, with 8 bases fitting TRBD1. The CDR3 is 14 residues long. V trimming: 4 bases; J trimming: 2 bases; junction bases outside the gene matches: 4. Germline V gives CDR1 MDHEN, CDR2 SYDVKM. CDR3 coding DNA: TGTGCCAGCAGTTCGGGACAGGTACCCTACGAGCAGTACTTC. This encodes CASSSGQVPYEQYF.

This clonotype showed up many times. V is TRBV4-1 and J is TRBJ2-3, with 8 bases matching TRBD2. The V and J ends lost 2 bases and 2 bases, in that order; junction bases with no gene match: 9. In germline, CDR1 is MGHRA, CDR2 YSYEKL. This CDR3 is built from 17 residues. For the CDR3, the DNA is TGCGCCAGCAGCCAACCCCGAAGCGGGAGTCCCACAGATACGCAGTATTTT. Protein: CASSQPRSGSPTDTQYF.

V is TRBV28 and J is TRBJ2-7; 12 bases map to TRBD2. V trimming: 6 bases; J trimming: 4 bases; junction bases outside the gene matches: 7. This CDR3 has 15 residues. Germline CDR1 reads MDHEN; CDR2 reads SYDVKM. This CDR3 is CASSPGTSGFYEQYF. The CDR3 DNA is TGTGCCAGCAGCCCGGGGACTAGCGGGTTTTACGAGCAGTACTTC. The variable domain in full, completed from reference TRBV28 and TRBJ2-7, reads DVKVTQSSRYLVKRTGEKVFLECVQDMDHENMFWYRQDPGLGLRLIYFSYDVKMKEKGDIPEGYSVSREKKERFSLILESASTNQTSMYLCASSPGTSGFYEQYFGPGTRLTVT.

The sample holds many counts of this clonotype. The gene calls are TRBV7-9 and TRBJ1-5; tentative D call: TRBD1 (6 bases). The CDR3 is 13 amino acids. Between the trimmed V and J ends, which lost 8 bases and 2 bases, there was a span of 10 bases. Germline assignment: CDR1 SEHNR and CDR2 FQNEAQ (reference sequence). The CDR3 loop is CASGGQGNQPQHF. The CDR3 bases are TGTGCCAGCGGGGGCCAGGGCAATCAGCCCCAGCATTTT.

This clonotype appeared many times. The chain has TRBV29-1 and TRBJ2-1, with 9 bases lining up with TRBD2. Germline V CDR1 and CDR2: SQVTM, ANQGSEA. The CDR3 consists of 15 residues. After removal of 4 bases from V and 8 bases from J, the junction contained 12 bases not matched to a gene. The CDR3 is CSVVKIAGAGDEQFF. The CDR3 region has the DNA TGCAGCGTTGTTAAGATAGCGGGAGCAGGGGATGAGCAGTTCTTC.

This clonotype was detected ten times or more. The gene calls are TRBV14 and TRBJ2-2; TRBD2 matches at 10 bases. The junction had 2 bases not matched to a gene; V was cut back by 1 base and J by 0 bases. The CDR3 loop spans 17 amino acids. Per the germline V gene, CDR1 is SGHDN and CDR2 is FVKESK. The CDR3 sequence is CASSQGTSGPNTGELFF. CDR3 sequence (DNA): TGTGCCAGCAGCCAAGGGACTAGCGGACCGAACACCGGGGAGCTGTTTTTT. The full variable domain, completed using reference TRBV14 and TRBJ2-2, is EAGVTQFPSHSVIEKGQTVTLRCDPISGHDNLYWYRRVMGKEIKFLLHFVKESKQDESGMPNNRFLAERTGGTYSTLKVQPAELEDSGVYFCASSQGTSGPNTGELFFGEGSRLTVL.

The chain is built from TRBV6-6 and TRBJ2-2; 7 nucleotides align to TRBD1. The CDR3 loop spans 15 amino acids. CDR1 is MNHNY and CDR2 is SVGAGI in the germline V gene (reference sequence). J gave up 1 base and V 7 bases, and 6 bases lay outside the gene matches. CDR3 sequence: CASIPRQGNTGELFF. The CDR3 DNA reads TGTGCCAGCATCCCCCGACAGGGGAACACCGGGGAGCTGTTTTTT.

This clonotype appeared many times. The rearrangement uses TRBV28 and TRBJ1-5; a possible D gene is TRBD1 (6 bases). Trimming shortened V by 5 bases and J by 4 bases, and 15 bases separated the two germline ends. Per germline, CDR1 MDHEN and CDR2 SYDVKM. The CDR3 covers 15 residues. DNA for the CDR3: TGTGCCAGCAGTCCAGGGGCGTCGGCTAATCAGCCCCAGCATTTT. Residues: CASSPGASANQPQHF.

Notes on this clonotype: Sequence at one end of the junction differs from germline and may be a read error. J is TRBJ2-1 and V is TRBV7-3; 7 bases fit TRBD1. Germline V gives CDR1 SGHTA, CDR2 FQGTGA. The CDR3 runs 13 residues. CDR3 in amino acids: CACSSTGRDEQFF. CDR3 sequence (DNA): TGTGCCTGCAGCTCGACAGGGCGGGATGAGCAGTTCTTC.

This clonotype was seen more than once but under ten times. The gene calls are TRBV6-2 or TRBV6-3 and TRBJ2-7; D gene uncertain. The CDR3 is 11 amino acids. Germline lookup yields CDR1 MNHEY and CDR2 SVGEGT. Deletions cut 10 bases from V and 4 bases from J, with 11 bases between. Here the CDR3 reads CATWDAYEQYF. As DNA, the CDR3 is TGTGCCACCTGGGATGCTTACGAGCAGTACTTC.

This clonotype has at least ten counts. In DNA, the CDR3 is TGTGCCACCAGCAGAGACCCCTATGGGGCAACTAATGAAAAACTGTTTTTT. Residues: CATSRDPYGATNEKLFF. The V call is TRBV15, the J call TRBJ1-4; no clear D gene. This CDR3 is 17 amino acids long. The V gene lost 0 bases and the J gene lost 0 bases, with 11 bases spanning the gap. Germline assignment: CDR1 LNHNV and CDR2 YYDKDF (reference sequence).

By sample fraction, this clonotype is medium-sized. The V call is TRBV15, the J call TRBJ2-3, with D tentatively TRBD1 (5 bases). Germline CDR1 LNHNV, CDR2 YYDKDF (reference sequence). The CDR3 has 15 amino acids. With 5 bases removed from V and 6 bases from J, the gap between germline ends came to 18 bases. CDR3 nucleotides: TGTGCCACCAGCTCAGGAAGGGGCCAAACCGATACGCAGTATTTT. It specifies CATSSGRGQTDTQYF.

This clonotype occurred a few times. The genes are TRBV11-2 and TRBJ1-3, with D uncertain. This CDR3 has 18 residues. CDR1 and CDR2 (germline): SGHAT, FQNNGV. The ends were cut back, 5 bases at V and 0 bases at J, with 20 bases in the middle. The CDR3 here is CASSKLNPARVSGNTIYF. CDR3 sequence (DNA): TGTGCCAGCAGCAAACTGAATCCGGCGAGGGTCTCTGGAAACACCATATATTTT. The full variable domain, with the rest looked up from reference TRBV11-2 and TRBJ1-3, is EAGVAQSPRYKIIEKRQSVAFWCNPISGHATLYWYQQILGQGPKLLIQFQNNGVVDDSQLPKDRFSAERLKGVDSTLKIQPAKLEDSAVYLCASSKLNPARVSGNTIYFGEGSWLTVV.